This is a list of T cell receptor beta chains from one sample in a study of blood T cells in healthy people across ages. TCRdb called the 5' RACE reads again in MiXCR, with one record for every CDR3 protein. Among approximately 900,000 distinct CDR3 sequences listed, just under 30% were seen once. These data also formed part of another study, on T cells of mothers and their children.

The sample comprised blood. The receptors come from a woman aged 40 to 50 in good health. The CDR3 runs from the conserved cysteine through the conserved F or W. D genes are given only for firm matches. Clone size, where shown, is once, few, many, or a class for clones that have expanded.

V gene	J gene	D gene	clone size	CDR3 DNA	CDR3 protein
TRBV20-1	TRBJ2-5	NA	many	TGCAGTGCTATCTTAGGGCTCCAAGAGACCCAGTACTTC	CSAILGLQETQYF
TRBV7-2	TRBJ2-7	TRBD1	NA	TGTGCCAGCAGCTTAGGAGCAGGGGGCCGCTCCTACGAGCAGTACTTC	CASSLGAGGRSYEQYF
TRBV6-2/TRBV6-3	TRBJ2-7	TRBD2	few	TGTGCCAGCAGTTACTCGACGAGCGGGGGGGATTACGAGCAGTACTTC	CASSYSTSGGDYEQYF
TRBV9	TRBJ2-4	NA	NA	TGTGCCAGCGGGGCGGCAGTCTTAAGCACAGATACGCAGTACTTC	CASGAAVLSTDTQYF
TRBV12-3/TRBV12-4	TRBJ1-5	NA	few	TGTGCCAGCACCCAGGAGGGGGAGGTGGGCAATCAGCCCCAGCATTTT	CASTQEGEVGNQPQHF
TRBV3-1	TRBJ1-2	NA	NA	TGTGCCAGCAGCCAGGGAAGTCAGGGGTATAACTATGGCTACACCTTC	CASSQGSQGYNYGYTF
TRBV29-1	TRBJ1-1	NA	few	TGCAGCGTTAATCAGGGACGTTGGGACCGAGCTTTCTTT	CSVNQGRWDRAFF
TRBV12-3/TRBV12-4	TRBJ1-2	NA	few	TGTGCCAGCACTGATCTAGACAAGGCCTTAAACTATGGCTACACCTTC	CASTDLDKALNYGYTF
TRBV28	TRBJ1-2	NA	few	TGTGCCAGCAGTCACTACGGAAACTATGGCTACACCTTC	CASSHYGNYGYTF
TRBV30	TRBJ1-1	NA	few	TGTGCCTGGAGTCCCTCAGGGGATGAAGCTTTCTTT	CAWSPSGDEAFF
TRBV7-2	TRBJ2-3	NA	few	TGTGCCAGCAGCTTAGAAGCAGGGATCACAGATACGCAGTATTTT	CASSLEAGITDTQYF
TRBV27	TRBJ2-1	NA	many	TGTGCCAGCAGTTTCGGGGCGACCTACAATGAGCAGTTCTTC	CASSFGATYNEQFF
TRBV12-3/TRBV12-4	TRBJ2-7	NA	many	TGTGCCAGCAGTTTCAGGTTTGGGGCCTACGAGCAGTACTTC	CASSFRFGAYEQYF
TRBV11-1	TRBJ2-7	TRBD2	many	TGTGCCAGCAGCTCCAGACTAGCGGACTCCCTACCCGAGCAGTACTTC	CASSSRLADSLPEQYF
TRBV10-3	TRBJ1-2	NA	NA	TGTGCCATCAGTGACTTGCAGGGGATACACGATGGCTACACCTTC	CAISDLQGIHDGYTF
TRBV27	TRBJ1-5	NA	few	TGTGCCAGCAGTCCGGGCCTCGGGGATCAGCCCCAGCATTTT	CASSPGLGDQPQHF
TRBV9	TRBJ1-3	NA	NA	TGTGCCAGCAGCCCCAGGGAGGACACCATATATTTT	CASSPREDTIYF
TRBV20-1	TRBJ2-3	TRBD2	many	TGCAGTGCTGCCGAGGGACTAGCGGGCACAGATACGCAGTATTTT	CSAAEGLAGTDTQYF
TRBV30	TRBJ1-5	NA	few	TGTGCCTGGAGTGTCGGGGGATATAGCAATCAGCCCCAGCATTTT	CAWSVGGYSNQPQHF
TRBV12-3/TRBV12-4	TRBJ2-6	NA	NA	TGTGCCAGCAGGGCGGGGGGCAGGGGGCTTTCTGGGGCCAACGTCCTGACTTTC	CASRAGGRGLSGANVLTF
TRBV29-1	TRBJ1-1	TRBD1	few	TGCAGCGTTCTGTCACAGGGGATAACTGAAGCTTTCTTT	CSVLSQGITEAFF
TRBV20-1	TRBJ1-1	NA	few	TGCAGTGCTAGAATGACAGGCTTCCTGGGTGAAGCTTTCTTT	CSARMTGFLGEAFF
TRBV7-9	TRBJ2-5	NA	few	TGTGCCAGCAACTCGGAAAAACCGCAGTACTTC	CASNSEKPQYF
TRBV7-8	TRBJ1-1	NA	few	TGTGCCAGCAGCCCCGGCACGGGGGAGCGGGCTTTCTTT	CASSPGTGERAFF
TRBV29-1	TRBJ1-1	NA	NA	TGCAGCTTCCGGGGGCTTGGGAACACTGAAGCTTTCTTT	CSFRGLGNTEAFF
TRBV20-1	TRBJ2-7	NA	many	TGCAGTGCTAGGGACCAATTTGCGCTCGAGCAGTACTTC	CSARDQFALEQYF
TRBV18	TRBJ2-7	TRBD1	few	TGTGCCAGCTCACGGGGGGGACAGGGGTCCTACGAGCAGTACTTC	CASSRGGQGSYEQYF
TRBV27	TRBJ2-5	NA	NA	TGTGCCAGCAGTTTACGGCCCTCGAGGCTGGGCTCCTACAATGAGCAGTACTTC	CASSLRPSRLGSYNEQYF
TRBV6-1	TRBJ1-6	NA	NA	TGTGCCAGCAGTGACAATTCACCCCTCCACTTT	CASSDNSPLHF
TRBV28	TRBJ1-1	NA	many	TGTGCCAGCAGTTTAAACACTTACACTGAAGCTTTCTTT	CASSLNTYTEAFF
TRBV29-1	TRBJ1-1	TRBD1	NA	TGCAGCGTTCGTTCAGGGGGCATAACTGAAGCTTTCTTT	CSVRSGGITEAFF
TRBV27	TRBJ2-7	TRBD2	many	TGTGCCAGCAGTTCGACTAGCGGGGGGTTTCGCTCCTACGAGCAGTACTTC	CASSSTSGGFRSYEQYF
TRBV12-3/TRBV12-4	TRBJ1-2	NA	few	TGTGCCAGCAGCCCACAACTCACACTTAACTATGGCTACACCTTC	CASSPQLTLNYGYTF
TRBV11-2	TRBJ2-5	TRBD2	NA	TGTGCCAGCAGCGTTCCTAGCGGGGAGACCCAGTACTTC	CASSVPSGETQYF
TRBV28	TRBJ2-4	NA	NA	TGTGCCAGCAGTCGAACCGGGACCCGAGGCCTAGCCAAAAACATTCAGTACTTC	CASSRTGTRGLAKNIQYF
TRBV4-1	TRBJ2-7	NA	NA	TGCGCCAGCAGCCAAGAGGGCCTGCAGCCCTACGAGCAGTACTTC	CASSQEGLQPYEQYF
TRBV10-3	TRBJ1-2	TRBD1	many	TGTGCCATCAGTGCTGGGAGGGGGCCAGAAGGCTACACCTTC	CAISAGRGPEGYTF